The 9 T cell receptor beta chains in this list originate from one sample, sequenced in a study of T cell repertoires in cytomegalovirus infection. TCRdb recomputed calls from the reads with MiXCR, one row per CDR3 protein. The table includes roughly 720,000 distinct CDR3 sequences, approximately 34% detected once. The sequencing input was PBMCs. The receptor set was obtained from a human donor in good health (CMV status not recorded). Some clones in this sample may be carry-over from other donors' samples.

This clonotype turned up a few times. The chain uses TRBV7-9 and TRBJ2-3, with TRBD2 identical over 10 bases. CDR1 and CDR2 (germline): SEHNR, FQNEAQ (reference sequence). With V trimmed by 5 bases and J by 3 bases, 11 bases remained unmatched. The CDR3 is 17 amino acids. The chain's CDR3 is CASSPDPGLASTDTQYF. The CDR3 DNA sequence: TGTGCCAGCAGCCCGGATCCGGGACTAGCGAGTACAGATACGCAGTATTTT.

V gene TRBV28 combines with J gene TRBJ2-1; 8 bases are shared with TRBD2. CDR1 is MDHEN and CDR2 is SYDVKM in the germline V gene. The CDR3 is 16 amino acids. The CDR3 region is CSSSPEPSGQNNEQFF. The CDR3 DNA reads TGTTCAAGCAGTCCCGAACCTAGCGGGCAAAACAATGAGCAGTTCTTC.

This clonotype was counted between two and nine times. The chain has TRBV19 and TRBJ2-3, with 15 bases lining up with TRBD2. CDR1 and CDR2 from the germline V gene are LNHDA and SQIVND (reference sequence). The CDR3 sequence is 17 residues long. V was pared by 5 bases and J by 4 bases, with 7 bases of the junction left unmatched. This CDR3 reads CASSVGLAGGTADTQYF. CDR3 bases: TGTGCCAGTAGTGTGGGACTAGCGGGGGGCACGGCAGATACGCAGTATTTT. The variable domain in full, completed from reference TRBV19 and TRBJ2-3, reads DGGITQSPKYLFRKEGQNVTLSCEQNLNHDAMYWYRQDPGQGLRLIYYSQIVNDFQKGDIAEGYSVSREKKESFPLTVTSAQKNPTAFYLCASSVGLAGGTADTQYFGPGTRLTVL.

The V call is TRBV29-1, the J call TRBJ2-1, with D possibly being TRBD1 (6 bases). The CDR3 has 13 residues. Germline loops: CDR1 SQVTM, CDR2 ANQGSEA. The germline V and J ends were trimmed by 3 bases and 7 bases, with 13 bases remaining between them. Written as DNA, the CDR3 is TGCAGCGTTGACAGGGGTGGTGGGAATGAGCAGTTCTTC. This gives the protein CSVDRGGGNEQFF.

This clonotype was seen more than once but under ten times. The rearrangement joins TRBV11-3 to TRBJ2-2; 11 bases match TRBD2. The germline gives CDR1 SGHNT, CDR2 YENEEA. This CDR3 is built from 16 residues. The V segment lost 4 bases and the J segment 5 bases; nucleotides outside the gene matches: 6. The CDR3 spells CASSSGASGRTGELFF. The CDR3 region has the DNA TGTGCCAGCAGCTCCGGTGCTAGCGGGAGGACCGGGGAGCTGTTTTTT.

In its sample, this clonotype was seen a few times. As DNA, the CDR3 is TGTGCCAGCACCCCTCCGGGGACCGGGGAGCTGTTTTTT. It codes for CASTPPGTGELFF. The genes are TRBV6-8 and TRBJ2-2; D might be TRBD2 (5 bases). V lost 7 bases, J lost 5 bases, and 11 bases lay in between. The CDR3 consists of 13 residues. Per germline, CDR1 MNHGY and CDR2 SAAAGT.

Points on this clonotype: Its ends do not fully match the called genes, so a read error is possible. This chain links TRBV28 with TRBJ2-1, with TRBD2 matching over 11 bases. CDR1 MDHEN and CDR2 SYDVKM come from the germline V gene. The CDR3 length is 15 residues. The CDR3 protein is CASIISGRAPDEPFF. The CDR3 region has the DNA TGTGCCAGCATCATTAGCGGGAGGGCCCCCGATGAGCCGTTCTTC.

This clonotype was counted only a few times. This chain joins TRBV7-2 and TRBJ2-5; 11 nucleotides match TRBD2. This CDR3 has 16 amino acids. With 6 bases clipped from V and 0 bases from J, the junction kept 6 bases outside the gene matches. The V gene's germline CDR1 is SGHTA and CDR2 FQGNSA. CDR3 coding DNA: TGTGCCAGCAGGCGGAGACTAGCGGGGAACCAAGAGACCCAGTACTTC. Translation: CASRRRLAGNQETQYF.

The gene calls are TRBV6-6 and TRBJ1-2, with D perhaps TRBD1 (6 bases). The CDR3 is made up of 13 amino acids. Deletions cut 7 bases from V and 8 bases from J, with 17 bases between. The germline V gene has CDR1 MNHNY and CDR2 SVGAGI (reference sequence). The CDR3 region is CASNQGPDKGYTF. As DNA, the CDR3 is TGTGCCAGCAATCAGGGGCCGGATAAGGGCTACACCTTC.